The entry below gives a single T cell receptor (beta chain) sequence along with its context. The antigen remains unidentified. These data are taken from a study of shared clonotypes between healthy human individuals. Cells designated naive CD8 were CD45RO-negative and were positively selected for CCR7, with terminally differentiated effector memory CD45RA+ cells excluded. The germline gives CDR1 MDHEN, CDR2 SYDVKM. The V segment lost 5 bases and the J segment 4 bases; nucleotides outside the gene matches: 7. The CDR3 contains 14 residues. Study-wide results and caveats: Clonotypes shared by all four sorted-subset donors had higher generation probabilities than non-shared clonotypes.

Sequencing was performed with immunoSEQ multiplex PCR; in TCRdb, only in-frame clones are kept and a portion is missing. Here the sample spans around 1,900,000 clones, 90% to 95% being singletons. Sequenced material: naive CD8+ T cells from PBMCs. The sequence derives from a man younger than 30 in good health. Some clones in this sample may be carry-over from other donors' samples. The rearrangement uses TRBV28 and TRBJ2-7, with 8 bases aligning to TRBD1. CDR3 nucleotides: TGTGCCAGCAGTAGATGGACAGGGATTTACGAGCAGTACTTC. Translation: CASSRWTGIYEQYF.